The clone carrying this T cell receptor beta chain has a single count. Its matching antigen is unknown. Method: immunoSEQ multiplex PCR; TCRdb's copy keeps in-frame clones and lacks some. Among 130,000 to 150,000 clones listed, about 92% were seen once. The sample originates from a study of T cell responses to AZD1222 COVID-19 vaccine. Study results and caveats: Per reports, nearly half of all spike-specific TCRs target regions that are unmutated in variants. Elevations in Spike-specific TCR breadth and depth followed administration of two AZD1222 doses. The number of AZD1222 recipients seropositive at baseline was only five to seven. A mostly white British donor set with more females was recruited, and clonal diversity was possibly underestimated.

The sequenced sample was peripheral blood, obtained after recovery from COVID-19. The sequence derives from an adult who had recovered from COVID-19.

CDR3 in DNA: TGTGCCAGCAGCTTCCGGAGGGGTTTACAGGTAGAGACCCAGTACTTC. This gives the protein CASSFRRGLQVETQYF. The chain uses TRBV12-1 and TRBJ2-5; the tabulated D call, TRBD2, remains unverified against the DNA. TRBV12-1 is annotated as a pseudogene. The CDR3 spans 16 residues.